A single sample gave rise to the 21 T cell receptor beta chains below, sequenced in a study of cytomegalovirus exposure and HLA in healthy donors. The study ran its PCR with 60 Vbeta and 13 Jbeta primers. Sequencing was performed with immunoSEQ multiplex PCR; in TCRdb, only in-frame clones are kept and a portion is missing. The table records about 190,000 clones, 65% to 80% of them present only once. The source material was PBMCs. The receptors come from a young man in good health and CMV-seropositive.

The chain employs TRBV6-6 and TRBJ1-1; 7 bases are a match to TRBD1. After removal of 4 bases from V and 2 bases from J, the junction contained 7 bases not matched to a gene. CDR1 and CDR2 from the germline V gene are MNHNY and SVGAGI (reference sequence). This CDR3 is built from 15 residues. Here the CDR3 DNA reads TGTGCCAGCAGTTCTCCGGGACAGTCAAACACTGAAGCTTTCTTT. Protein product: CASSSPGQSNTEAFF.

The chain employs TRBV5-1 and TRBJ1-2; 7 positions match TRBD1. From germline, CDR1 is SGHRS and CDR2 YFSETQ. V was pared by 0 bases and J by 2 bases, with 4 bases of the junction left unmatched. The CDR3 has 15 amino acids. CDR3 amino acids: CASSLALGQNYGYTF. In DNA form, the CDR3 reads TGCGCCAGCAGCTTGGCCCTGGGACAGAACTATGGCTACACCTTC.

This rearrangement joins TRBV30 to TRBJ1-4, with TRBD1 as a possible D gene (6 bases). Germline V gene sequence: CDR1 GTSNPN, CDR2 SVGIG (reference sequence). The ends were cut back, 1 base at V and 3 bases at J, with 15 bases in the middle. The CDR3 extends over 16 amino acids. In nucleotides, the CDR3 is TGTGCCTGGAGTGGGGACATCAAGGCGCCTAATGAAAAACTGTTTTTT. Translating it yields CAWSGDIKAPNEKLFF.

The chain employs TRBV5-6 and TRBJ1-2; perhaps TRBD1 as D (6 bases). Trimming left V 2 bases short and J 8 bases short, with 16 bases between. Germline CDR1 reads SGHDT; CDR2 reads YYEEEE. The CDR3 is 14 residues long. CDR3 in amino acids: CASSFGRPTGGYTF. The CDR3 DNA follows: TGTGCCAGCAGCTTTGGCAGACCTACAGGGGGCTACACCTTC.

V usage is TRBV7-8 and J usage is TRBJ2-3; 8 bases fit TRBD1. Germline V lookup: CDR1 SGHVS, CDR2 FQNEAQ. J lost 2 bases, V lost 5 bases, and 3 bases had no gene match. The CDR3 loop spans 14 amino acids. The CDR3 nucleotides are TGTGCCAGCAGCGTGGACAGGGCCACAGATACGCAGTATTTT. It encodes CASSVDRATDTQYF.

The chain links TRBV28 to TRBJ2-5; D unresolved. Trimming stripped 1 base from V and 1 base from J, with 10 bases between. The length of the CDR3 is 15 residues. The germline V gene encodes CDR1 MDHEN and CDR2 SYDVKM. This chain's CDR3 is CASSLYQLPQETQYF. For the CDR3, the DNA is TGTGCCAGCAGTTTATACCAACTACCCCAAGAGACCCAGTACTTC.

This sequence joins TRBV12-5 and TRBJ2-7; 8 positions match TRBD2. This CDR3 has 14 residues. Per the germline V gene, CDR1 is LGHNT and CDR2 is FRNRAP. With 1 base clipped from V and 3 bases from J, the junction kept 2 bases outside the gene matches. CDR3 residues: CASGLASGFYEQYF. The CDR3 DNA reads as TGTGCTAGTGGTTTGGCTAGCGGGTTCTACGAGCAGTACTTC.

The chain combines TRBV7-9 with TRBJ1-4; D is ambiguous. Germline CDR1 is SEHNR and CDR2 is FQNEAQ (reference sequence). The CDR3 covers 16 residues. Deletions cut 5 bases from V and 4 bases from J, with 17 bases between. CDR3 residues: CASSPFEGRVNEKLFF. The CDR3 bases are TGTGCCAGCAGCCCCTTCGAAGGGCGGGTTAATGAAAAACTGTTTTTT.

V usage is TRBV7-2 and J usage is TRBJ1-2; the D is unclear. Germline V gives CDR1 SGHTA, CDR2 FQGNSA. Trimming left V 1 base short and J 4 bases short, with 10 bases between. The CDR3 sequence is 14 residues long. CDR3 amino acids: CASSLGRFTYGYTF. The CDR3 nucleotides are TGTGCCAGCAGCTTAGGTCGGTTTACCTATGGCTACACCTTC.

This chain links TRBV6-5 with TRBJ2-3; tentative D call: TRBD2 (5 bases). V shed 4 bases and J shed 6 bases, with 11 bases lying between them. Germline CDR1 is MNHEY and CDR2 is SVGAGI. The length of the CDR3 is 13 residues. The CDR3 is CASSSGLGDTQYF. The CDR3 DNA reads TGTGCCAGCAGTTCGGGGTTGGGCGATACGCAGTATTTT.

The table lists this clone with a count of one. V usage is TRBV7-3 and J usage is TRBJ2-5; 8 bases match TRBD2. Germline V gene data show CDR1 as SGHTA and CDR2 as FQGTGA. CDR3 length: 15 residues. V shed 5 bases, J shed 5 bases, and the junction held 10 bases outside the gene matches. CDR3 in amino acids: CASSRRSGEGETQYF. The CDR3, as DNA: TGTGCCAGCAGCCGACGTAGCGGGGAGGGGGAGACCCAGTACTTC.

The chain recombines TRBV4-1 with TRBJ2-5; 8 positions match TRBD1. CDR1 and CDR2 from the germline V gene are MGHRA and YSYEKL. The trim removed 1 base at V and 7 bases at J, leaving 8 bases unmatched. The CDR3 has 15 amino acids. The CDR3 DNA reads TGCGCCAGCAGCCAAGCCGCGACAGGGGTGGGGACCCAGTACTTC. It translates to CASSQAATGVGTQYF.

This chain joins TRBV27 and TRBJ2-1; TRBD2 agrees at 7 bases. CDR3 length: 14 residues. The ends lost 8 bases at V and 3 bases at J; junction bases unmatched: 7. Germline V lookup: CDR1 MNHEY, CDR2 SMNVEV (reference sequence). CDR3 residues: CASAFQRGYNEQFF. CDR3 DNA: TGTGCCAGCGCCTTCCAGCGGGGCTACAATGAGCAGTTCTTC.

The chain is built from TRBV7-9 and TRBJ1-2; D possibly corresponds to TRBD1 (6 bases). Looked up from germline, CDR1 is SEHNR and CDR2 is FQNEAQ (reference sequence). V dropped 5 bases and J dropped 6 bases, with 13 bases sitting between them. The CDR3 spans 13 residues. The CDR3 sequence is CASSDQGIDGYTF. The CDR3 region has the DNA TGTGCCAGCAGCGACCAGGGGATTGATGGCTACACCTTC.

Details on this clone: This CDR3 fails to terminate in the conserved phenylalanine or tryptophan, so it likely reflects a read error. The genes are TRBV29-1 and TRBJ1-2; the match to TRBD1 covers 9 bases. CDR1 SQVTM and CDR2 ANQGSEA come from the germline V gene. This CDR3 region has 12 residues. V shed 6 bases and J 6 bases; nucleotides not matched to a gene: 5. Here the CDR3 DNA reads TGCAGCGTCGTACAGGGGGCGGATGGCTACACCCTC. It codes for CSVVQGADGYTL.

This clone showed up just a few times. CDR3 sequence (DNA): TGTGCCAGAGGGGGGGTGGCGACTAGCGGGGGTATGGATACGCAGTATTTT. Protein: CARGGVATSGGMDTQYF. This chain connects TRBV5-3 to TRBJ2-3; TRBD2 agrees at 12 bases. TRBV5-3 belongs to the ORF category, with a function that is uncertain. The CDR3 contains 17 residues. Trimming removed 7 bases from V and 6 bases from J; junction bases left unmatched: 15.

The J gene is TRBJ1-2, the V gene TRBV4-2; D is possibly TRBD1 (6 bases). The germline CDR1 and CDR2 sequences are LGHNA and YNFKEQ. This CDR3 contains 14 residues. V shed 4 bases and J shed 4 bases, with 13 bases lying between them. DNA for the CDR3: TGTGCCAGCAGCCCATCCCTCAGGGGCTATGGCTACACCTTC. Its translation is CASSPSLRGYGYTF.

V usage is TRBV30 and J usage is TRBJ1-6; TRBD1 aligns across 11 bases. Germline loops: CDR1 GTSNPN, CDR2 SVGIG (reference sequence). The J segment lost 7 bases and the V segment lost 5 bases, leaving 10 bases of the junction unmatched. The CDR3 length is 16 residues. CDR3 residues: CAWARTGGWKNSPLHF. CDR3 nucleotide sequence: TGTGCCTGGGCCCGGACAGGGGGCTGGAAGAATTCACCCCTCCACTTT.

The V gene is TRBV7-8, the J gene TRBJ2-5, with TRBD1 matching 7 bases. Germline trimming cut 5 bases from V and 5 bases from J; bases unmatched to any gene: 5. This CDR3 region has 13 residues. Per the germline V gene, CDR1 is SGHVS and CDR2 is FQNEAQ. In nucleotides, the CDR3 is TGTGCCAGCAGCGTCGACAGGGAGGAGACCCAGTACTTC. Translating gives CASSVDREETQYF.

CDR3 loop: CASTLTDSYNEQFF. CDR3 coding DNA: TGCGCCAGCACCCTGACAGATTCCTACAATGAGCAGTTCTTC. V gene TRBV5-1 combines with J gene TRBJ2-1, with a weak D call TRBD1 (5 bases). CDR1 and CDR2 (germline): SGHRS, YFSETQ. The CDR3 sequence is 14 residues long. V shed 6 bases and J shed 1 base, with 11 bases lying between them. Drawing the rest from reference TRBV5-1 and TRBJ2-1, the complete variable domain is KAGVTQTPRYLIKTRGQQVTLSCSPISGHRSVSWYQQTPGQGLQFLFEYFSETQRNKGNFPGRFSGRQFSNSRSEMNVSTLELGDSALYLCASTLTDSYNEQFFGPGTRLTVL.

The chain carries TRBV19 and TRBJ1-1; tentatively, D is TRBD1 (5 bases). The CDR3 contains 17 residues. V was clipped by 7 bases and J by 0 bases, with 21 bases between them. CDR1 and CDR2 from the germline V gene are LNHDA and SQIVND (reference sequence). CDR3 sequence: CASIRGGLGDMNTEAFF. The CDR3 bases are TGTGCCAGTATCCGTGGGGGACTCGGCGATATGAACACTGAAGCTTTCTTT.